This T cell receptor (beta chain) was identified during a study of cytomegalovirus exposure and HLA in healthy donors. Study observations and caveats: Investigators reported 150 to 200 TCR beta chains as tied to cytomegalovirus. Beyond CMV serostatus, there was no information to go on about immune exposure. Per published reports, the classifier diagnosed cytomegalovirus status with high specificity and sensitivity. Association of a missense DCLRE1C variant with TCR beta V- and J-gene trimming was reported in a later analysis.

About this clone: Its antigen is undetermined.

The junction had 5 bases not matched to a gene; V was cut back by 5 bases and J by 5 bases. CDR3 length equals 13 residues. The germline V gene encodes CDR1 MDHEN and CDR2 SYDVKM. With 60 Vbeta and 13 Jbeta primers, the PCR was carried out. Sequenced by immunoSEQ multiplex PCR; TCRdb stores in-frame clones only, minus some. The sample consists of 250,000 to 300,000 clones, about 83% of them appearing once. The source material was PBMCs. This clonotype was obtained from a woman in her forties in good health and CMV-seropositive. The chain joins TRBV28 to TRBJ1-1; 7 nucleotides align to TRBD1. DNA of the CDR3: TGTGCCAGCAGTCTACAGGGGTGGACTGAAGCTTTCTTT. This codes for CASSLQGWTEAFF.